Listed here are 7 T cell receptor beta chains from one sample, sequenced in a study of monozygotic twins with inflammatory bowel disease. TCRdb re-analyzed the 5' RACE reads; it lists each CDR3 protein once, without DNA. The sample totals around 370,000 distinct CDR3 sequences. The sample comprised blood. The origin of the receptors is a human donor with ulcerative colitis or Crohn's disease, or a healthy co-twin of an affected twin (not recorded which).

This chain uses TRBV5-1 with TRBJ2-3; lacking DNA, the TRBD1 call made by TCRdb goes unchecked. CDR3 size: 16 residues. Germline values: CDR1 SGHRS, CDR2 YFSETQ. This CDR3 reads CASSLSPGQDTDTQYF.

This chain connects TRBV6-2 or TRBV6-3 to TRBJ1-2; the D call of TRBD1 rests on TCRdb alone, since no DNA is present to check it. The germline gives CDR1 MNHEY, CDR2 SVGEGT. There are 15 residues in the CDR3. The CDR3 here is CASSRGQAGTYGYTF.

CDR3 protein: CSARPPLRRETQYF. This chain links TRBV20-1 with TRBJ2-5; TCRdb's D call, TRBD1, is unchecked because there is no DNA. The V gene's germline CDR1 is DFQATT and CDR2 SNEGSKA (reference sequence). CDR3 length: 14 residues.

The chain employs TRBV4-3 and TRBJ1-2; the D call from TCRdb, TRBD1, cannot be confirmed without DNA. Per germline, CDR1 LGHNA and CDR2 YSLEER. The CDR3 runs to 14 residues. The CDR3 sequence is CASSQDSTGGGYTF.

The chain has TRBV4-3 and TRBJ1-4; TCRdb calls TRBD1, which cannot be checked without DNA. This CDR3 has 15 amino acids. Germline CDR1 reads LGHNA; CDR2 reads YSLEER. CDR3 in amino acids: CASSQDYRGLEKLFF.

The chain combines TRBV28 with TRBJ2-1; without DNA, the TCRdb call of TRBD2 cannot be checked. CDR1 and CDR2 from the germline V gene are MDHEN and SYDVKM. The CDR3 covers 18 residues. CDR3 sequence: CASRPPSLGSGGYNEQFF.

The V gene is TRBV5-1, the J gene TRBJ2-1; TCRdb returns TRBD1, unconfirmable since there is no DNA. CDR3 length equals 12 residues. Germline V gene data show CDR1 as SGHRS and CDR2 as YFSETQ. Here the CDR3 reads CASSRDRDQQFF.